Included here is one T cell receptor (beta chain) sequence, with context. The target antigen is unknown. At one of its ends the junction is not consistent with the germline gene, which may arise from a read error. The authors ran a second PCR of roughly 6 to 11 cycles using a sample-barcoded 5' primer and a J-beta primer mix. Samples each returned at least 2.5 million CDR3-containing paired-end reads. TCRdb reprocessed the 5' RACE reads via MiXCR and lists one record per CDR3 protein. The data contain more than 900,000 distinct CDR3 sequences, around 25% of them seen just once; the ten biggest clones take up less than 0.75%. This record belongs to a study of blood T cells in healthy people across ages. Broader study findings: Naive and antigen-experienced cells could not be conclusively compared, given unsorted PBMCs.

This CDR3 comprises 15 residues. The germline CDR1 and CDR2 sequences are SGHRS and YFSETQ. Extraction yielded at least 6 micrograms of total RNA per sample. The same data also contributed to another study, on T cells of mothers and their children.

What was sequenced was blood. This chain joins TRBV5-1 and TRBJ2-3, with 12 bases that match TRBD1. The clonotype comes from a girl between 2 and 10 years old in good health. In DNA, the CDR3 is TGCGCCAGCAGCCGGGACAGGGGGCGCACAGATACGCGGTATTTT. Translation gives CASSRDRGRTDTRYF.